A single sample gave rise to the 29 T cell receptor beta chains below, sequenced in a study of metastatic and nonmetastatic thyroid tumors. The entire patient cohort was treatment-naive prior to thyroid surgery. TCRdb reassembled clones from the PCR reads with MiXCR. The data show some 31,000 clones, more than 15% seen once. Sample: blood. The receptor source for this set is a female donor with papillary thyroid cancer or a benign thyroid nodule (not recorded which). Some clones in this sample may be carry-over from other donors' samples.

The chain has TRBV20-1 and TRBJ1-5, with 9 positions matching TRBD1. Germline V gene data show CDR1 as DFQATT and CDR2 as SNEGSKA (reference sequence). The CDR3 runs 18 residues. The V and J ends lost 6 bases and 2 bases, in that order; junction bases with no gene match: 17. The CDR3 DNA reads TGCAGTGCGTCTGGGGGACAGGGCAAGCGAAGCGGCAATCAGCCCCAGCATTTT. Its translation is CSASGGQGKRSGNQPQHF.

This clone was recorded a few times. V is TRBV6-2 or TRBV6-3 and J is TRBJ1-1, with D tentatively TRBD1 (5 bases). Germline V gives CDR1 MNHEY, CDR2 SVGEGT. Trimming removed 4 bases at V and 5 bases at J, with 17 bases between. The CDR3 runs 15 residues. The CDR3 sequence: CASSSAGRVSTEAFF. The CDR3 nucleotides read TGTGCCAGCAGTTCCGCCGGCAGGGTGAGTACTGAAGCTTTCTTT.

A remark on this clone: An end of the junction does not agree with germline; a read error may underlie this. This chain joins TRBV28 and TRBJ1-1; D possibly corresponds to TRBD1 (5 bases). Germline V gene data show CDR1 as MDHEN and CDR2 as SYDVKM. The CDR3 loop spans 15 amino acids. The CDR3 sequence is CASSFGYLRGTEDFF. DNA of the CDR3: TGTGCCAGCAGTTTTGGGTACCTGAGGGGAACTGAAGATTTCTTT.

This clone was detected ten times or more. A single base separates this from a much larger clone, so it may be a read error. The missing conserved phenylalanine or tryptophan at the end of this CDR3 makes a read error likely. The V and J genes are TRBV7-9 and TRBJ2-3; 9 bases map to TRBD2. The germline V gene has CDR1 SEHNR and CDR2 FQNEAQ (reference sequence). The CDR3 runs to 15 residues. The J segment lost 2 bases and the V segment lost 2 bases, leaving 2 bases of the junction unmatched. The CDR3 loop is CASSLSGRSTDTQYL. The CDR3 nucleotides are TGTGCCAGCAGCTTAAGCGGGAGGTCCACAGATACGCAGTATCTT.

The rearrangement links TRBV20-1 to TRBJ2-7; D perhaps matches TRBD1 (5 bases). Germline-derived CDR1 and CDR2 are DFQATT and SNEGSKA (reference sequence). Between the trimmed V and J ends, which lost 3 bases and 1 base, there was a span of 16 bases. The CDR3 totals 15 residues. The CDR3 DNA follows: TGCAGTGCTAGGGAGTTTACAGGCATATCCTACGAGCAGTACTTC. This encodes CSAREFTGISYEQYF.

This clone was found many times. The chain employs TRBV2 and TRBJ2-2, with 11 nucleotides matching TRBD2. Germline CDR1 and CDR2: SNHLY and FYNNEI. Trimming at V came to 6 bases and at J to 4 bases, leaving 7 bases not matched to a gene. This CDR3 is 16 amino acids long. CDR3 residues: CASRGTSGRATGELFF. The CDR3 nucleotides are TGTGCCAGCAGAGGTACTAGCGGGAGAGCCACCGGGGAGCTGTTTTTT.

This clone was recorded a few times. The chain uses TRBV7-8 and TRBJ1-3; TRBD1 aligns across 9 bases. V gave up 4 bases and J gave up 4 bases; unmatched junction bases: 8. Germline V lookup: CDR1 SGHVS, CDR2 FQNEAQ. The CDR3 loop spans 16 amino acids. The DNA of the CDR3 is TGTGCCAGCAGCTCGTCCCTGACAGGGGGAGGAAACACCATATATTTT. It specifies CASSSSLTGGGNTIYF.

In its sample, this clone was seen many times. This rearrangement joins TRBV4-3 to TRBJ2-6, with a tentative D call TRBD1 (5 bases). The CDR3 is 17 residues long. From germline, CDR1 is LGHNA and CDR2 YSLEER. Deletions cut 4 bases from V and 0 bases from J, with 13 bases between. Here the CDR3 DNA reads TGCGCCAGCAGCCCCGGGCCCAGGGTCTCTGGGGCCAACGTCCTGACTTTC. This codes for CASSPGPRVSGANVLTF.

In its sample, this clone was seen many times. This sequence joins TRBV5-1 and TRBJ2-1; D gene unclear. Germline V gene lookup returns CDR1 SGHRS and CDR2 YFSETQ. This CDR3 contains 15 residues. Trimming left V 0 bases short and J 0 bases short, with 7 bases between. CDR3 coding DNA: TGCGCCAGCAGCTTGGTGGGGATCTCCTACAATGAGCAGTTCTTC. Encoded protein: CASSLVGISYNEQFF.

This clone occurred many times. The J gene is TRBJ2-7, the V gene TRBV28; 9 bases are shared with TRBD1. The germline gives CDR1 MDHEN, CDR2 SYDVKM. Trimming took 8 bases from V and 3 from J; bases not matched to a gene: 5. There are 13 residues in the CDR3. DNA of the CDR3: TGTGCCAGCGGAACAGGGGGCTTCTACGAGCAGTACTTC. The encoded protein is CASGTGGFYEQYF.

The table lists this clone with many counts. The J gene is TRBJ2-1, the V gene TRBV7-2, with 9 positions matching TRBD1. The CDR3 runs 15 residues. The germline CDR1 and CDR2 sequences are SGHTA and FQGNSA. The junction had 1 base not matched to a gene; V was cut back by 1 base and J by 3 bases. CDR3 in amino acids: CASSLDRGLYNEQFF. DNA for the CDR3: TGTGCCAGCAGCTTAGACAGGGGGCTCTACAATGAGCAGTTCTTC.

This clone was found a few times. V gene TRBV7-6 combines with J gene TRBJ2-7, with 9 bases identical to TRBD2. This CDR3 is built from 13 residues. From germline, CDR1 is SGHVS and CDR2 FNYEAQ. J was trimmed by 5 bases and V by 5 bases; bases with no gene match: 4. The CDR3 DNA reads TGTGCCAGCAGCGCCGGGACTAGCAACGAGCAGTACTTC. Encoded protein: CASSAGTSNEQYF.

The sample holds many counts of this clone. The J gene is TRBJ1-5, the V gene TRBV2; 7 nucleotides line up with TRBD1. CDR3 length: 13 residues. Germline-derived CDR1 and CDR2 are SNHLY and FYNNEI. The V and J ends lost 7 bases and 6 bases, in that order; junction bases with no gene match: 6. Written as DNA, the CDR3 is TGTGCCAGCACCGGGACAGAGGGTCAGCCCCAGCATTTT. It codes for CASTGTEGQPQHF.

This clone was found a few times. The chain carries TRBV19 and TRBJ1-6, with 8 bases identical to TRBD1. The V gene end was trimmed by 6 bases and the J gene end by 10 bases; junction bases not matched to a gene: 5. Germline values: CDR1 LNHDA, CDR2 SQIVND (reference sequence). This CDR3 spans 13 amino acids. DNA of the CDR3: TGTGCCAGTAGCGACAGGGGAGGGTCACCCCTCCACTTT. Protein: CASSDRGGSPLHF.

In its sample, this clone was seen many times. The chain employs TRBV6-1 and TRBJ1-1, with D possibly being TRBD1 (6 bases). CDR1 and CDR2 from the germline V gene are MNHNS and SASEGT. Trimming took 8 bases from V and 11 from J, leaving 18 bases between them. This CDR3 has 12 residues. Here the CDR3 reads CASSPVGGLAFF. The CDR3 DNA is TGTGCCAGCTCACCGGTAGGGGGGCTGGCTTTCTTT.

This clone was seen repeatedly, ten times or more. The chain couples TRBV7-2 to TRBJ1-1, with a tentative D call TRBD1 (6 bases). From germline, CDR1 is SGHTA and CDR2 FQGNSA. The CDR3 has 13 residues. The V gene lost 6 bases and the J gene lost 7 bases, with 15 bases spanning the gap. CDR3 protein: CASSLQQGSEAFF. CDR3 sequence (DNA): TGTGCCAGCAGTCTTCAACAGGGAAGTGAAGCTTTCTTT.

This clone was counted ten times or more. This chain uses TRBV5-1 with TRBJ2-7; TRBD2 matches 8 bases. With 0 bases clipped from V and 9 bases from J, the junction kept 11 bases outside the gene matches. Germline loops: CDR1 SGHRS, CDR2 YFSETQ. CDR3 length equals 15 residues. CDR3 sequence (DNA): TGCGCCAGCAGCTTGGGTCCAGCGGGAGCGAACGGGCAGTACTTC. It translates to CASSLGPAGANGQYF.

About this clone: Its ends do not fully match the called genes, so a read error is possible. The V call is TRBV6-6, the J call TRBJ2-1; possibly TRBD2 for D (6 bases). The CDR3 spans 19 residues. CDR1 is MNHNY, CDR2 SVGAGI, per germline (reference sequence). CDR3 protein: CASRTPGSGYLSSYNEQSF. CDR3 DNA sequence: TGTGCCAGCAGGACCCCGGGGAGCGGGTATTTAAGCTCCTACAATGAGCAGTCCTTC.

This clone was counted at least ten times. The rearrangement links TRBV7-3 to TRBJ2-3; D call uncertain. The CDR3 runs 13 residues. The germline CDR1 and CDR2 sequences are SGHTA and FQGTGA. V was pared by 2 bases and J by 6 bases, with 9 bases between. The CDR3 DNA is TGTGCCAGCAGCTTATCCAAGCTGGATACGCAGTATTTT. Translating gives CASSLSKLDTQYF.

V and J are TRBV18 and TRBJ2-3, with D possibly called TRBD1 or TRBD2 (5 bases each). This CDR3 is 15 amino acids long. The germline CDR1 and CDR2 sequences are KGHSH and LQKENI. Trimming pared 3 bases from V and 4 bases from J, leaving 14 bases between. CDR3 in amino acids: CASSPIGVGADTQYF. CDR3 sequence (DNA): TGTGCCAGCTCACCGATAGGGGTCGGGGCAGATACGCAGTATTTT.

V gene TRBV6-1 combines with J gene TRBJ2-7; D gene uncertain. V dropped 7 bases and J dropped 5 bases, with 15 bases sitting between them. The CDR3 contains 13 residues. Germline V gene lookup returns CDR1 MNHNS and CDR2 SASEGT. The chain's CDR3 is CASIPNERHEQYF. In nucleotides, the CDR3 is TGTGCCAGCATCCCCAACGAGAGGCACGAGCAGTACTTC.

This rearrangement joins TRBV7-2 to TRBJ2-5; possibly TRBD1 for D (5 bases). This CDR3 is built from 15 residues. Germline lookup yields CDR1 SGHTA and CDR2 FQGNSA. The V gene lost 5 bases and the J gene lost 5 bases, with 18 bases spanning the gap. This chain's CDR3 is CASSRLTVSRETQYF. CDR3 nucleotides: TGTGCCAGCAGCCGTTTGACAGTGAGTAGGGAGACCCAGTACTTC.

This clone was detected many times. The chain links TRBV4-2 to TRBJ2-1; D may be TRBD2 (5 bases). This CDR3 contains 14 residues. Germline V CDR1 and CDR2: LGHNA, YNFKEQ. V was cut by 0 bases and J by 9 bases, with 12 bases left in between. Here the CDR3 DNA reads TGTGCCAGCAGCCAAGACGCGAGGGCTGGTGAGCAGTTCTTC. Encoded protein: CASSQDARAGEQFF.

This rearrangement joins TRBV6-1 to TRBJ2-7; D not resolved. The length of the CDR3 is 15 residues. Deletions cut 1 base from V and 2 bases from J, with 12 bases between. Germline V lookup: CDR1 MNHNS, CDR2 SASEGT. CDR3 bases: TGTGCCAGCAGTGAAGAGGGCGGCAGCGCCTACGAGCAGTACGTC. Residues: CASSEEGGSAYEQYV.

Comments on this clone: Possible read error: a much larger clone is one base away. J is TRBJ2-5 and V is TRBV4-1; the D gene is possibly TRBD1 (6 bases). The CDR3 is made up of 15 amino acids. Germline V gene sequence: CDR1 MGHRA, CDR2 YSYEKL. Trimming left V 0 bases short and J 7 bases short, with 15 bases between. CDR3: CASSQEGTSGGTQYF. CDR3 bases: TGCGCCAGCAGCCAAGAGGGGACATCCGGTGGGACCCAGTACTTC.

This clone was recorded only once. The chain's CDR3 is CASSQEGTGGVDGQYF. The CDR3 region has the DNA TGCGCCAGCAGCCAAGAAGGGACAGGGGGCGTCGACGGGCAGTACTTC. J is TRBJ2-7 and V is TRBV4-1, with 12 bases matching TRBD1. The germline CDR1 and CDR2 sequences are MGHRA and YSYEKL. V lost 0 bases, J lost 9 bases, and 9 bases stayed unmatched. This CDR3 comprises 16 residues.

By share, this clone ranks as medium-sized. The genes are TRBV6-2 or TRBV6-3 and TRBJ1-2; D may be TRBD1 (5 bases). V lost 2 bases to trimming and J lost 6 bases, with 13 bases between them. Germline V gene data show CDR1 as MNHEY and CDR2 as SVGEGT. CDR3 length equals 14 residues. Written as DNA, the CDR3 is TGTGCCAGCAGTTACAGCTCAGGGCCCAATGGCTACACCTTC. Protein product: CASSYSSGPNGYTF.

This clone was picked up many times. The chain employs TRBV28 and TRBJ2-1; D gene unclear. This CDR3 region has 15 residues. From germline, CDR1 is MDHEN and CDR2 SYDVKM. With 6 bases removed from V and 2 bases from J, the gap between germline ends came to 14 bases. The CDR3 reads CASRLTAGTYNEQFF. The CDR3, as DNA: TGTGCCAGCAGGCTGACTGCCGGAACCTACAATGAGCAGTTCTTC.

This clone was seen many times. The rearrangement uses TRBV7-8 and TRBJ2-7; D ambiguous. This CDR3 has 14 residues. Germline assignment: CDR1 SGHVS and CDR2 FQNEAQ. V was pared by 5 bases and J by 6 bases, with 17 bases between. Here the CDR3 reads CASSLVPELSEQYF. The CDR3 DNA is TGTGCCAGCAGCCTGGTTCCGGAGCTAAGCGAGCAGTACTTC.